These 30 T cell receptor beta chains were all obtained from the same sample, sequenced in a study of blood T cell repertoires in COVID-19. TCRdb keeps only in-frame clones here, not all; method: immunoSEQ multiplex PCR. The sample lists 150,000 to 200,000 clones, about 93% seen once, with 3.5% to 5% in the top ten. The sample consisted of peripheral blood. These receptors all come from a woman between 50 and 59 years old with acute or convalescent COVID-19.

This chain links TRBV30 with TRBJ1-2; D unresolved. Germline CDR1 GTSNPN, CDR2 SVGIG (reference sequence). CDR3 length: 13 residues. With 4 bases removed from V and 4 bases from J, the gap between germline ends came to 13 bases. The CDR3 loop reads CAWKKAGSYGYTF. The CDR3 nucleotides read TGTGCCTGGAAGAAGGCGGGTAGCTATGGCTACACCTTC.

This clone was seen just once. The rearrangement uses TRBV9 and TRBJ1-1, with no clear D. This CDR3 is 13 amino acids long. With 1 base removed from V and 3 bases from J, the gap between germline ends came to 7 bases. Per the germline V gene, CDR1 is SGDLS and CDR2 is YYNGEE. CDR3 DNA: TGTGCCAGCAGCGTAACGGGGTACACTGAAGCTTTCTTT. Its translation: CASSVTGYTEAFF. Based on the CDR3 plus reference TRBV9 and TRBJ1-1, the full variable domain is DSGVTQTPKHLITATGQRVTLRCSPRSGDLSVYWYQQSLDQGLQFLIQYYNGEERAKGNILERFSAQQFPDLHSELNLSSLELGDSALYFCASSVTGYTEAFFGQGTRLTVV.

The chain couples TRBV27 to TRBJ2-1; 9 positions agree with TRBD1. The CDR3 is 16 residues long. Per germline, CDR1 MNHEY and CDR2 SMNVEV (reference sequence). V shed 3 bases and J 3 bases; nucleotides not matched to a gene: 6. CDR3 bases: TGTGCCAGCAGTTTTCAATCGGGACAGGGCTACAATGAGCAGTTCTTC. Amino acid sequence: CASSFQSGQGYNEQFF.

The CDR3 protein is CASSLGQDYGYTF. CDR3 nucleotides: TGTGCCAGCTCATTGGGACAGGACTATGGCTACACCTTC. The chain links TRBV18 to TRBJ1-2; TRBD1 aligns across 8 bases. V shed 5 bases, J shed 3 bases, and the junction held 2 bases outside the gene matches. Germline CDR1 reads KGHSH; CDR2 reads LQKENI. The CDR3 has 13 residues. Combining the CDR3 with reference TRBV18 and TRBJ1-2 gives the whole variable domain NAGVMQNPRHLVRRRGQEARLRCSPMKGHSHVYWYRQLPEEGLKFMVYLQKENIIDESGMPKERFSAEFPKEGPSILRIQQVVRGDSAAYFCASSLGQDYGYTFGSGTRLTVV.

The J gene is TRBJ1-5, the V gene TRBV19; D perhaps matches TRBD1 (5 bases). Trimming removed 3 bases at V and 2 bases at J, with 14 bases between. The CDR3 extends over 16 amino acids. Germline V CDR1 and CDR2: LNHDA, SQIVND (reference sequence). The CDR3 region has the DNA TGTGCCAGTAGTATTGGAGGGGTAAGGGGCAATCAGCCCCAGCATTTT. Translation gives CASSIGGVRGNQPQHF.

This sequence joins TRBV6-5 and TRBJ2-1, with a possible D match to TRBD1 (5 bases). CDR3 length equals 16 residues. The V and J ends lost 0 bases and 6 bases respectively, with 15 bases between them. Germline values: CDR1 MNHEY, CDR2 SVGAGI. The chain's CDR3 is CASSYSVGRILNEQFF. The CDR3 nucleotides read TGTGCCAGCAGTTACTCGGTGGGGCGGATTCTCAATGAGCAGTTCTTC.

The chain combines TRBV19 with TRBJ1-2; D gene ambiguous. The CDR3 sequence is 14 residues long. Per germline, CDR1 LNHDA and CDR2 SQIVND (reference sequence). V lost 7 bases and J lost 2, with 14 bases in between. DNA for the CDR3: TGTGCCAGTACGAGCGGTTTTTCAAACTATGGCTACACCTTC. Translation: CASTSGFSNYGYTF.

The chain joins TRBV25-1 to TRBJ1-6; 11 bases line up with TRBD1. Trimming cost V 5 bases and J 9 bases; bases outside gene matches: 6. The CDR3 spans 15 residues. CDR1 is MGHDK and CDR2 is SYGVNS in the germline V gene. The CDR3 is CASSLLGTGGSPLHF. CDR3 in DNA: TGTGCCAGCAGTCTCCTCGGGACAGGGGGTTCACCCCTCCACTTT.

This clone came up once. The V gene is TRBV27, the J gene TRBJ1-6; tentatively, D is TRBD1 (6 bases). V lost 3 bases and J lost 0, with 12 bases in between. The CDR3 is 17 amino acids. Germline V gives CDR1 MNHEY, CDR2 SMNVEV (reference sequence). CDR3 sequence reads: CASSFSGESSYNSPLHF. In DNA, the CDR3 is TGTGCCAGCAGTTTTTCAGGGGAAAGCTCCTATAATTCACCCCTCCACTTT.

The rearrangement links TRBV18 to TRBJ2-1; a possible D gene is TRBD1 (6 bases). In germline, CDR1 is KGHSH, CDR2 LQKENI. The length of the CDR3 is 15 residues. The V end lost 6 bases, the J end lost 3 bases, and 15 bases lay between the germline ends. Here the CDR3 reads CASSVTGMGYNEQFF. As DNA, the CDR3 is TGTGCCAGCTCGGTTACAGGGATGGGCTACAATGAGCAGTTCTTC.

V is TRBV7-2 and J is TRBJ2-2; no firm D call. V was trimmed by 4 bases and J by 6 bases, leaving 9 bases between them. Germline values: CDR1 SGHTA, CDR2 FQGNSA. The CDR3 totals 13 residues. CDR3 bases: TGTGCCAGCAGCTCCCGACTGCCCGGGGAGCTGTTTTTT. It translates to CASSSRLPGELFF.

The gene calls are TRBV7-9 and TRBJ1-4, with TRBD1 as a possible D gene (6 bases). The CDR3 runs 16 residues. V was cut by 3 bases and J by 0 bases, with 11 bases left in between. From germline, CDR1 is SEHNR and CDR2 FQNEAQ (reference sequence). The CDR3 nucleotides are TGTGCCAGCAGCTTTCCTGACAGGTCAACTAATGAAAAACTGTTTTTT. Residues: CASSFPDRSTNEKLFF.

DNA of the CDR3: TGTGCCAGCAGCCCGGGACAGGATCCCACAGATACGCAGTATTTT. Translating it yields CASSPGQDPTDTQYF. This chain joins TRBV11-3 and TRBJ2-3; 8 bases map to TRBD1. The germline CDR1 and CDR2 sequences are SGHNT and YENEEA. V gave up 5 bases and J gave up 2 bases; unmatched junction bases: 6. This CDR3 comprises 15 residues. The full variable domain, completed using reference TRBV11-3 and TRBJ2-3, is EAGVVQSPRYKIIEKKQPVAFWCNPISGHNTLYWYLQNLGQGPELLIRYENEEAVDDSQLPKDRFSAERLKGVDSTLKIQPAELGDSAVYLCASSPGQDPTDTQYFGPGTRLTVL.

This chain uses TRBV6-5 with TRBJ1-6; D perhaps matches TRBD1 (5 bases). The CDR3 loop spans 15 amino acids. The V gene's germline CDR1 is MNHEY and CDR2 SVGAGI. V dropped 2 bases and J dropped 10 bases, with 15 bases sitting between them. The CDR3 here is CASSYDSQPGSPLHF. The CDR3 DNA follows: TGTGCCAGCAGTTACGACAGCCAGCCTGGATCACCCCTCCACTTT.

The chain carries TRBV28 and TRBJ1-5; 10 bases align to TRBD1. The CDR3 is 16 amino acids. V lost 3 bases, J lost 4 bases, and 6 bases stayed unmatched. The germline V gene encodes CDR1 MDHEN and CDR2 SYDVKM. CDR3 nucleotides: TGTGCCAGCAGTTTCCGGGACAGGGGAGAAAATCAGCCCCAGCATTTT. Amino acid sequence: CASSFRDRGENQPQHF.

This clone was found once. The chain joins TRBV6-6 to TRBJ1-2; D possibly corresponds to TRBD1 (5 bases). V lost 5 bases to trimming and J lost 6 bases, with 28 bases between them. Per germline, CDR1 MNHNY and CDR2 SVGAGI (reference sequence). The CDR3 has 18 amino acids. CDR3 in amino acids: CASSRPSLVSGGGDGYTF. The DNA for the CDR3 is TGTGCCAGCAGTCGTCCCTCTTTGGTTTCGGGCGGAGGGGATGGCTACACCTTC.

The chain couples TRBV6-4 to TRBJ1-1; 8 bases match TRBD1. The CDR3 has 14 residues. The germline V gene has CDR1 MRHNA and CDR2 SNTAGT. With V trimmed by 5 bases and J by 4 bases, 6 bases remained unmatched. The CDR3 DNA sequence: TGTGCCAGCAGTAGGACAGGGCAGGGCACTGAAGCTTTCTTT. Its protein is CASSRTGQGTEAFF.

A few counts support this clone. The chain links TRBV10-3 to TRBJ2-6; TRBD1 matches 11 bases. This CDR3 is built from 18 residues. V lost 3 bases and J lost 0; bases outside the gene matches: 4. Germline V gene data show CDR1 as ENHRY and CDR2 as SYGVKD. DNA for the CDR3: TGTGCCATCAGTGAAGTAGGACAGGGGGCCTCTGGGGCCAACGTCCTGACTTTC. It translates to CAISEVGQGASGANVLTF.

The J gene is TRBJ2-1, the V gene TRBV11-2, with a possible D match to TRBD1 (6 bases). Germline CDR1 reads SGHAT; CDR2 reads FQNNGV. V was trimmed by 1 base and J by 6 bases, leaving 7 bases between them. This CDR3 contains 13 residues. The CDR3 DNA follows: TGTGCCAGCAGCTTAGTCAGGGGCAATGAGCAGTTCTTC. The encoded protein is CASSLVRGNEQFF.

This clone was detected only once. The V and J genes are TRBV19 and TRBJ1-1, with D unresolved. V lost 5 bases to trimming and J lost 0 bases, with 13 bases between them. Germline CDR1 reads LNHDA; CDR2 reads SQIVND (reference sequence). The CDR3 has 15 residues. In nucleotides, the CDR3 is TGTGCCAGTAGTCCCCCCCCGGGAGTGAACACTGAAGCTTTCTTT. This encodes CASSPPPGVNTEAFF.

The V gene is TRBV2, the J gene TRBJ1-1; D ambiguous. Germline V gene sequence: CDR1 SNHLY, CDR2 FYNNEI. CDR3 length: 14 amino acids. Trimming took 4 bases from V and 0 from J, leaving 9 bases between them. The CDR3 DNA sequence: TGTGCCAGCAGTGGTGAAGCTATGAACACTGAAGCTTTCTTT. This gives the protein CASSGEAMNTEAFF.

The rearrangement uses TRBV28 and TRBJ2-3, with TRBD1 matching 8 bases. Germline V gene data show CDR1 as MDHEN and CDR2 as SYDVKM. The CDR3 has 14 residues. Trimming at V came to 10 bases and at J to 1 base, leaving 7 bases not matched to a gene. The CDR3 nucleotides are TGTGCCACCCAAGAGACAGGGGGCACAGATACGCAGTATTTT. Translation: CATQETGGTDTQYF.

This clone came up a few times. The CDR3 DNA reads as TGTGCCACCAGTGATTTTGGACTCCAAAACACCGGGGAGCTGTTTTTT. It is translated as CATSDFGLQNTGELFF. This chain links TRBV24-1 with TRBJ2-2, with a tentative D call TRBD2 (5 bases). V lost 1 base and J 2 bases, leaving 10 bases between the germline ends. CDR3 length: 16 residues. Germline CDR1 reads KGHDR; CDR2 reads SFDVKD.

This chain joins TRBV4-1 and TRBJ2-1, with a tentative D call TRBD2 (5 bases). The CDR3 contains 12 residues. Per germline, CDR1 MGHRA and CDR2 YSYEKL. The V gene lost 5 bases and the J gene lost 8 bases, with 10 bases spanning the gap. This chain's CDR3 is CASSESGDEQFF. Here the CDR3 DNA reads TGCGCCAGCAGCGAAAGCGGAGATGAGCAGTTCTTC.

V gene TRBV5-4 combines with J gene TRBJ1-1; the D gene is possibly TRBD1 (6 bases). V lost 4 bases to trimming and J lost 8 bases, with 12 bases between them. Germline V gives CDR1 SGHNT, CDR2 YYREEE (reference sequence). This CDR3 is 12 amino acids long. The CDR3 protein is CASSPDRKEAFF. The CDR3 DNA sequence: TGTGCCAGCAGCCCCGACAGGAAAGAAGCTTTCTTT.

This clone is a singleton in its sample. The chain is built from TRBV9 and TRBJ2-3; 9 bases are a match to TRBD2. J gave up 4 bases and V 0 bases, and 3 bases lay outside the gene matches. The CDR3 spans 15 residues. CDR1 and CDR2 from the germline V gene are SGDLS and YYNGEE. CDR3 protein: CASSVVGGRADTQYF. The CDR3 region has the DNA TGTGCCAGCAGCGTAGTTGGCGGGAGGGCAGATACGCAGTATTTT.

The CDR3 sequence: CASTRTVPEKLFF. The CDR3 bases are TGTGCCAGCACCCGAACGGTACCGGAAAAACTGTTTTTT. The genes are TRBV28 and TRBJ1-4, with D hard to call. Germline CDR1 reads MDHEN; CDR2 reads SYDVKM. V was clipped by 7 bases and J by 8 bases, with 14 bases between them. This CDR3 has 13 residues.

The V and J genes are TRBV28 and TRBJ1-1; D possibly corresponds to TRBD1 (5 bases). Germline-derived CDR1 and CDR2 are MDHEN and SYDVKM. V shed 3 bases and J shed 2 bases, with 16 bases lying between them. The length of the CDR3 is 16 residues. The CDR3 DNA follows: TGTGCCAGCAGTTTGGGGCGGGAGGGGATTAACACTGAAGCTTTCTTT. Translated, it gives CASSLGREGINTEAFF.

The chain is built from TRBV5-8 and TRBJ2-2, with D tentatively TRBD1 (5 bases). V dropped 4 bases and J dropped 13 bases, with 17 bases sitting between them. This CDR3 has 13 amino acids. Per the germline V gene, CDR1 is SGHTS and CDR2 is YDEGEE. For the CDR3, the DNA is TGTGCCAGCAGCCCGGACACATTAGGTGGGCTGTTTTTT. Translating it yields CASSPDTLGGLFF.

The CDR3 bases are TGTGCCATCAGTGAGGACAGCCGGCAGCCCCAGCATTTT. It codes for CAISEDSRQPQHF. The chain couples TRBV10-3 to TRBJ1-5; D is perhaps TRBD1 (5 bases). Trimming took off 2 bases at V and 7 bases at J, with 9 bases between the two ends. Germline V CDR1 and CDR2: ENHRY, SYGVKD. CDR3 length: 13 residues.